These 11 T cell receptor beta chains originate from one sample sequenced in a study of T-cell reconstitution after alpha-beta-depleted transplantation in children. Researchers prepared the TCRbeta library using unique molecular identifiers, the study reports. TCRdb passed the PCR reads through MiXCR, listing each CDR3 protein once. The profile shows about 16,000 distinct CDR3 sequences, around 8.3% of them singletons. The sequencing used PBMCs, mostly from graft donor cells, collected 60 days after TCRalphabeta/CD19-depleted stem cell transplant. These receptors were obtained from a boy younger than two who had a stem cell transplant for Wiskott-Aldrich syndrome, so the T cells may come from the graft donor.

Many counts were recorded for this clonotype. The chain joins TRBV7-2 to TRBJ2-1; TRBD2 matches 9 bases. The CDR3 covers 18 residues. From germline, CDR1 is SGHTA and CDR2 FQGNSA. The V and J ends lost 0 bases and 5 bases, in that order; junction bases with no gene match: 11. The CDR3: CASSLALFGLANHNEQFF. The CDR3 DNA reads TGTGCCAGCAGCTTAGCCTTATTCGGACTAGCGAATCACAATGAGCAGTTCTTC.

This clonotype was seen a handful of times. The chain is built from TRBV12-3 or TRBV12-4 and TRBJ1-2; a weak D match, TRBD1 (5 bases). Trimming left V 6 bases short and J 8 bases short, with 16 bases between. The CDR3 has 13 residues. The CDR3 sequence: CASRDNRNSGYTF. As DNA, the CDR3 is TGTGCCAGCAGGGACAACAGGAATAGCGGCTACACCTTC.

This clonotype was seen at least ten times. CDR3 residues: CASSGDPISNQPQHF. Written as DNA, the CDR3 is TGTGCCAGCAGTGGGGACCCAATTAGCAATCAGCCCCAGCATTTT. The chain employs TRBV2 and TRBJ1-5, with a weak D call TRBD1 (5 bases). Germline V gives CDR1 SNHLY, CDR2 FYNNEI. Trimming removed 4 bases from V and 0 bases from J, with 10 bases in between. This CDR3 is 15 amino acids long.

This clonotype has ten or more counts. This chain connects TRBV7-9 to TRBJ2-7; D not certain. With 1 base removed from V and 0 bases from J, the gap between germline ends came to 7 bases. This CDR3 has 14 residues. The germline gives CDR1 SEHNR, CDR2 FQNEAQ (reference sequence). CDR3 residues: CASSLGSASYEQYF. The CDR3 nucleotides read TGTGCCAGCAGCTTAGGTTCAGCCTCCTACGAGCAGTACTTC.

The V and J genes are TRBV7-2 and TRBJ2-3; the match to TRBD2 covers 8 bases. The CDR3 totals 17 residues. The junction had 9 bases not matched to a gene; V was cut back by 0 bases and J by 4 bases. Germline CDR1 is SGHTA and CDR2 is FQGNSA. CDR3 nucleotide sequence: TGTGCCAGCAGCTTAGCGAGGGGAGCGGGAGCCCCAGATACGCAGTATTTT. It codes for CASSLARGAGAPDTQYF.

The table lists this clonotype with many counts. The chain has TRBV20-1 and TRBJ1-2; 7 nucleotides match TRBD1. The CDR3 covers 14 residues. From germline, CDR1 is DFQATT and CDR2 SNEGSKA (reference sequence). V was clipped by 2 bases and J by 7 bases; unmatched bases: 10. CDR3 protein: CSARLRTGSVGYTF. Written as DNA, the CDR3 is TGCAGTGCTAGACTCAGGACAGGATCCGTTGGCTACACCTTC.

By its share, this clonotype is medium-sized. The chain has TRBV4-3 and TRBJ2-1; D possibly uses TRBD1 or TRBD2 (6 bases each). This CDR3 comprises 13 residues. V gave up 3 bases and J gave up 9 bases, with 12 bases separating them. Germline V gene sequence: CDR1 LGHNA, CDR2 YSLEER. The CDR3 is CASSQLGGGEQFF. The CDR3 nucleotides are TGCGCCAGCAGCCAGTTAGGAGGGGGTGAGCAGTTCTTC.

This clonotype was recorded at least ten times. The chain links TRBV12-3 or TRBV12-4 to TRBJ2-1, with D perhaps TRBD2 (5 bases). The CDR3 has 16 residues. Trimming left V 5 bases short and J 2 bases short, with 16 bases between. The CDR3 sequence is CASSLRLAGTYNEQFF. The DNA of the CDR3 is TGTGCCAGCAGTCTCCGCCTAGCAGGAACCTACAATGAGCAGTTCTTC.

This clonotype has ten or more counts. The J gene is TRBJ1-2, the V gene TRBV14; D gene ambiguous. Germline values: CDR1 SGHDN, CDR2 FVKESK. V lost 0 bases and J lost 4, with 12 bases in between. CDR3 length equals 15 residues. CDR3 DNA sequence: TGTGCCAGCAGCCAAGACTGGCCGGGGTCCTATGGCTACACCTTC. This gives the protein CASSQDWPGSYGYTF.

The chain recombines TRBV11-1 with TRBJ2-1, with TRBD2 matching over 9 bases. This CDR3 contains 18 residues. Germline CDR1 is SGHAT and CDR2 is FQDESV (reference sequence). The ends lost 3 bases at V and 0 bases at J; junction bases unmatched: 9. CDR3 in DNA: TGTGCCAGCAGCTTTAGCGGGAGTTATAAGAGCTCCTACAATGAGCAGTTCTTC. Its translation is CASSFSGSYKSSYNEQFF. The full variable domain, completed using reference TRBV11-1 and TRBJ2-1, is EAEVAQSPRYKITEKSQAVAFWCDPISGHATLYWYRQILGQGPELLVQFQDESVVDDSQLPKDRFSAERLKGVDSTLKIQPAELGDSAMYLCASSFSGSYKSSYNEQFFGPGTRLTVL.

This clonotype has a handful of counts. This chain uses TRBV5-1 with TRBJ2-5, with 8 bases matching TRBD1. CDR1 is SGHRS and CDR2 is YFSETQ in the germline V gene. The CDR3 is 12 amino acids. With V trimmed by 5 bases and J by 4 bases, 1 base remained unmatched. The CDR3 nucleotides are TGCGCCAGCAGAACAGGGGGAGAGACCCAGTACTTC. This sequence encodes CASRTGGETQYF.